Given below is one T cell receptor beta chain in context. This specimen belongs to a study of response to subunit inactivated influenza vaccine. MiXCR, applied by TCRdb to the RT-PCR reads, yields one record per CDR3 protein. This sample has roughly 620,000 distinct CDR3 sequences, with roughly 10% found just once. There are 15 residues in the CDR3. The ends were cut back, 4 bases at V and 5 bases at J, with 16 bases in the middle. Germline V gene lookup returns CDR1 LGHDT and CDR2 YNNKEL (reference sequence). These data were also filed under a second study, of T cells expressing NK-cell markers. That source notes: In generating TCR beta cDNA, 5'RACE template switching with UMIs was used.

The chain combines TRBV3-1 with TRBJ2-3, with D perhaps assigned TRBD1 or TRBD2 (6 bases each). Sequences were derived from PBMCs from blood, sampled on the day of vaccination. The origin of this receptor is a man in his forties or fifties who received an inactivated influenza vaccine. CDR3 DNA: TGTGCCAGCAGCCTCTCGGGGGCCGGTGGAGATACGCAGTATTTT. It is translated as CASSLSGAGGDTQYF.